One sample yielded the 26 T cell receptor beta chains listed below, sequenced in a study of CD8+ T cells in alopecia areata. After isolation, RNA underwent reverse transcription to generate cDNA as the sequencing template. Some clones are missing from TCRdb's copy, which holds only in-frame ones; the method was immunoSEQ multiplex PCR. The repertoire consists of about 140,000 clones, with approximately 50% occurring once and the leading ten covering roughly 0.9%. This sample comprised CD4+ T cells sorted from blood, obtained at week 0. These receptors originate from a human donor with alopecia areata.

This clone has a handful of counts. The chain couples TRBV14 to TRBJ2-1; D is perhaps TRBD2 (6 bases). V dropped 3 bases and J dropped 5 bases, with 14 bases sitting between them. This CDR3 region has 15 residues. Germline CDR1 and CDR2: SGHDN and FVKESK. CDR3 protein: CASSQGLTANNEQFF. CDR3 bases: TGTGCCAGCAGCCAGGGACTTACCGCGAACAATGAGCAGTTCTTC.

The V and J genes are TRBV11-2 and TRBJ2-1; D gene ambiguous. The germline V gene encodes CDR1 SGHAT and CDR2 FQNNGV. This CDR3 has 16 amino acids. V gave up 1 base and J gave up 6 bases, with 16 bases separating them. The CDR3 spells CASSLGVGSGVNEQFF. The CDR3 nucleotides read TGTGCCAGCAGCTTAGGGGTGGGAAGTGGGGTCAATGAGCAGTTCTTC.

J is TRBJ1-2 and V is TRBV19; D perhaps matches TRBD1 (5 bases). The CDR3 is made up of 13 amino acids. Germline loops: CDR1 LNHDA, CDR2 SQIVND (reference sequence). Trimming removed 3 bases from V and 4 bases from J, with 9 bases in between. CDR3 nucleotides: TGTGCCAGTAGTATGTCAGGGAGCTATGGCTACACCTTC. This sequence encodes CASSMSGSYGYTF.

The rearrangement uses TRBV7-2 and TRBJ2-3; no reliable D call. Germline V lookup: CDR1 SGHTA, CDR2 FQGNSA. The CDR3 runs 16 residues. V was shortened by 2 bases and J by 0 bases, with 12 bases between the two germline ends. The chain's CDR3 is CASSLIPSRSTDTQYF. CDR3 in DNA: TGTGCCAGCAGCTTAATCCCCAGCCGTAGCACAGATACGCAGTATTTT.

This clone was observed a handful of times. V usage is TRBV29-1 and J usage is TRBJ2-1, with TRBD2 matching 8 bases. Trimming cost V 0 bases and J 6 bases; bases outside gene matches: 10. This CDR3 has 16 residues. Germline CDR1 and CDR2: SQVTM and ANQGSEA. This CDR3 is CSVEDGAGGDGNEQFF. CDR3 bases: TGCAGCGTTGAAGACGGGGCGGGAGGTGATGGCAATGAGCAGTTCTTC.

The gene calls are TRBV9 and TRBJ1-5; tentative D call: TRBD1 (5 bases). The CDR3 sequence is 14 residues long. In germline, CDR1 is SGDLS, CDR2 YYNGEE. V lost 4 bases and J lost 7, with 15 bases in between. CDR3 DNA: TGTGCCAGCAGCCAAAATATAGAGGGGCAGCCCCAGCATTTT. The encoded protein is CASSQNIEGQPQHF.

This clone has just one count. This chain uses TRBV19 with TRBJ2-2; weak D call: TRBD1 (5 bases). The V gene lost 6 bases and the J gene lost 6 bases, with 11 bases spanning the gap. This CDR3 has 13 residues. Germline CDR1 is LNHDA and CDR2 is SQIVND (reference sequence). This CDR3 reads CASSHDSPGELFF. CDR3 bases: TGTGCCAGTAGCCATGACAGCCCCGGGGAGCTGTTTTTT.

Details on this clone: A read error is possible here, since a much larger clone lies one base away. The chain recombines TRBV9 with TRBJ2-6; perhaps TRBD1 as D (5 bases). Trimming removed 5 bases from V and 2 bases from J, with 8 bases in between. Germline-derived CDR1 and CDR2 are SGDLS and YYNGEE. The CDR3 length is 14 residues. The CDR3 loop reads CASSSGPGANVLTF. The CDR3 DNA reads as TGTGCCAGCAGTTCAGGGCCTGGGGCCAACGTCCTGACTTTC.

The rearrangement links TRBV7-3 to TRBJ2-6; D unresolved. V was cut by 2 bases and J by 2 bases, with 7 bases left in between. Germline V gene data show CDR1 as SGHTA and CDR2 as FQGTGA. CDR3 length: 15 residues. The CDR3 region is CASSLLGTGANVLTF. In DNA form, the CDR3 reads TGTGCCAGCAGCTTATTGGGAACTGGGGCCAACGTCCTGACTTTC.

This clone showed up just a few times. The genes are TRBV4-1 and TRBJ2-3, with 9 positions matching TRBD2. The CDR3 extends over 16 amino acids. Looked up from germline, CDR1 is MGHRA and CDR2 is YSYEKL. Trimming at V came to 1 base and at J to 5 bases, leaving 7 bases not matched to a gene. The chain's CDR3 is CASSQAVSGRLDTQYF. The CDR3 nucleotides are TGCGCCAGCAGCCAAGCCGTAAGCGGGAGGTTAGATACGCAGTATTTT.

This chain joins TRBV4-1 and TRBJ1-4, with D possibly matching TRBD1 (5 bases). Germline loops: CDR1 MGHRA, CDR2 YSYEKL. V lost 4 bases and J lost 8, with 14 bases in between. The CDR3 runs to 14 residues. CDR3: CASSPRGNREKLFF. The CDR3 nucleotides read TGCGCCAGCAGCCCCCGGGGGAATCGGGAAAAACTGTTTTTT.

The CDR3 DNA sequence: TGTGCCAGCTCACCACCTGAGACAGCGCCAGATACGCAGTATTTT. Amino acids: CASSPPETAPDTQYF. V and J are TRBV18 and TRBJ2-3, with a weak D call TRBD1 (5 bases). Trimming left V 0 bases short and J 4 bases short, with 11 bases between. Germline CDR1 is KGHSH and CDR2 is LQKENI. This CDR3 is built from 15 residues.

This clone has more than one count but fewer than ten. CDR3 in amino acids: CATSIGSNEKLFF. CDR3 coding DNA: TGTGCCACCAGCATTGGCTCTAATGAAAAACTGTTTTTT. The chain carries TRBV15 and TRBJ1-4; D is undetermined. Trimming removed 4 bases from V and 3 bases from J, with 6 bases in between. The V gene's germline CDR1 is LNHNV and CDR2 YYDKDF (reference sequence). The CDR3 is 13 residues long.

The sample holds a few counts of this clone. This chain joins TRBV6-5 and TRBJ2-1; D call uncertain. V was trimmed by 6 bases and J by 5 bases, leaving 17 bases between them. Germline V gives CDR1 MNHEY, CDR2 SVGAGI. The CDR3 contains 15 residues. The CDR3 is CASSLLPIPHNEQFF. CDR3 DNA: TGTGCCAGCAGCTTACTCCCCATTCCTCACAATGAGCAGTTCTTC.

This clone has a handful of counts. The rearrangement uses TRBV15 and TRBJ1-1; 8 bases are a match to TRBD1. J gave up 3 bases and V 5 bases, and 8 bases lay outside the gene matches. The CDR3 sequence is 15 residues long. Germline lookup yields CDR1 LNHNV and CDR2 YYDKDF (reference sequence). The CDR3, as DNA: TGTGCCACCAGCGACGACAGGGGTCGAGACACTGAAGCTTTCTTT. It is translated as CATSDDRGRDTEAFF.

The chain recombines TRBV9 with TRBJ2-1; 12 bases agree with TRBD2. V lost 6 bases to trimming and J lost 5 bases; unmatched junction nucleotides: 6. CDR3 length: 15 amino acids. CDR1 is SGDLS and CDR2 is YYNGEE in the germline V gene. The CDR3 DNA follows: TGTGCCAGCACCGATAGGACTAGCGGGAACAATGAGCAGTTCTTC. Translating it yields CASTDRTSGNNEQFF.

This clone was recorded a few times. The DNA is omitted, as the CDR3 cannot be located on it reliably, and the CDR3 follows TCRdb's listing. J is TRBJ1-2 and V is TRBV29-1. The CDR3 is made up of 15 amino acids, end residues included. Looked up from germline, CDR1 is SQVTM and CDR2 is ANQGSEA. The CDR3 reads CSVEDTSVHNYGYTF.

The V call is TRBV29-1, the J call TRBJ2-3, with TRBD2 matching over 10 bases. The CDR3 consists of 16 residues. J lost 4 bases, V lost 7 bases, and 14 bases had no gene match. CDR1 and CDR2 (germline): SQVTM, ANQGSEA. The CDR3 reads CSGNGLAESGSDTQYF. In DNA, the CDR3 is TGCAGCGGGAATGGACTAGCGGAATCCGGGTCAGATACGCAGTATTTT.

This clone turned up a few times. This sequence joins TRBV7-3 and TRBJ2-1; D is possibly TRBD1 (6 bases). Trimming stripped 5 bases from V and 6 bases from J, with 11 bases between. Per germline, CDR1 SGHTA and CDR2 FQGTGA. The length of the CDR3 is 13 residues. In DNA, the CDR3 is TGTGCCAGCAGCCTAGGGACAATCAATGAGCAGTTCTTC. Protein product: CASSLGTINEQFF.

The J gene is TRBJ1-2, the V gene TRBV5-1; maybe TRBD1 (6 bases). This CDR3 is built from 15 residues. V gave up 3 bases and J gave up 2 bases, with 14 bases separating them. Germline V lookup: CDR1 SGHRS, CDR2 YFSETQ. The CDR3 nucleotides are TGCGCCAGCAGCTCCTTAGGGGGGGCGAACTATGGCTACACCTTC. The encoded protein is CASSSLGGANYGYTF. The full variable domain, its missing parts supplied by reference TRBV5-1 and TRBJ1-2, is KAGVTQTPRYLIKTRGQQVTLSCSPISGHRSVSWYQQTPGQGLQFLFEYFSETQRNKGNFPGRFSGRQFSNSRSEMNVSTLELGDSALYLCASSSLGGANYGYTFGSGTRLTVV.

The gene calls are TRBV30 and TRBJ1-5; D is unresolved. Looked up from germline, CDR1 is GTSNPN and CDR2 is SVGIG (reference sequence). The CDR3 sequence is 13 residues long. Trimming pared 0 bases from V and 5 bases from J, leaving 8 bases between. Written as DNA, the CDR3 is TGTGCCTGGAGTGTTAAGCCGGATCAGCCCCAGCATTTT. This sequence encodes CAWSVKPDQPQHF.

The rearrangement uses TRBV4-1 and TRBJ2-5; D gene uncertain. CDR1 and CDR2 (germline): MGHRA, YSYEKL. The length of the CDR3 is 17 residues. V was cut by 1 base and J by 4 bases, with 19 bases left in between. The CDR3 sequence is CASSQGYGVRLGETQYF. The CDR3 DNA is TGCGCCAGCAGCCAAGGTTACGGAGTCAGACTTGGAGAGACCCAGTACTTC.

This clone was found a few times. The chain carries TRBV29-1 and TRBJ2-2; TRBD1 aligns across 8 bases. CDR1 is SQVTM and CDR2 is ANQGSEA in the germline V gene. This CDR3 comprises 13 residues. V dropped 6 bases and J dropped 2; count of bases not matched to a gene: 2. The CDR3 loop is CSVDRVNTGELFF. The CDR3 nucleotides are TGCAGCGTGGACAGGGTTAACACCGGGGAGCTGTTTTTT.

This rearrangement joins TRBV27 to TRBJ2-3; maybe TRBD2 (6 bases). V was cut by 3 bases and J by 5 bases, with 9 bases left in between. The germline CDR1 and CDR2 sequences are MNHEY and SMNVEV (reference sequence). This CDR3 region has 13 residues. CDR3 protein: CASSLGSGDTQYF. The CDR3 DNA sequence: TGTGCCAGCAGTTTGGGTAGCGGAGATACGCAGTATTTT.

The chain has TRBV29-1 and TRBJ2-5, with D perhaps assigned TRBD1 or TRBD2 (5 bases each). Looked up from germline, CDR1 is SQVTM and CDR2 is ANQGSEA. With 2 bases removed from V and 1 base from J, the gap between germline ends came to 8 bases. The CDR3 covers 13 residues. The CDR3 spells CSVEQGPQETQYF. The CDR3 region has the DNA TGCAGCGTTGAACAGGGACCCCAAGAGACCCAGTACTTC.

This clone was picked up one time. V and J are TRBV6-5 and TRBJ1-2; D is undetermined. This CDR3 comprises 15 residues. Germline CDR1 MNHEY, CDR2 SVGAGI. Trimming removed 5 bases at V and 8 bases at J, with 21 bases between. CDR3 sequence (DNA): TGTGCCAGCAGTGCCGATCGTTCGGGGTTCGACGGCTACACCTTC. It codes for CASSADRSGFDGYTF.